This T cell receptor beta chain was sequenced for a study of blood T cell repertoires in COVID-19. At the level of the study: Researchers got acute and convalescent COVID-19 samples from the United States, Italy and Spain. The cDNA or gDNA used as material had been derived from T cells, B-cell-depleted T cells, or PBMCs.

The method was immunoSEQ multiplex PCR; TCRdb's version includes in-frame clones alone and lacks a portion of them. The table has 230,000 or so clones, roughly 84% seen once. Between the trimmed V and J ends, which lost 5 bases and 4 bases, there was a span of 14 bases. Germline V gene sequence: CDR1 SGHVS, CDR2 FQNEAQ. The CDR3 extends over 14 amino acids. This TCR derives from a man under 40 with active or convalescent COVID-19. Sequencing was performed on peripheral blood. The genes are TRBV7-8 and TRBJ2-5, with D possibly matching TRBD2 (6 bases). In DNA form, the CDR3 reads TGTGCCAGCAGCGAGCGGCCCGGGGGAGAGACCCAGTACTTC. Translated: CASSERPGGETQYF.